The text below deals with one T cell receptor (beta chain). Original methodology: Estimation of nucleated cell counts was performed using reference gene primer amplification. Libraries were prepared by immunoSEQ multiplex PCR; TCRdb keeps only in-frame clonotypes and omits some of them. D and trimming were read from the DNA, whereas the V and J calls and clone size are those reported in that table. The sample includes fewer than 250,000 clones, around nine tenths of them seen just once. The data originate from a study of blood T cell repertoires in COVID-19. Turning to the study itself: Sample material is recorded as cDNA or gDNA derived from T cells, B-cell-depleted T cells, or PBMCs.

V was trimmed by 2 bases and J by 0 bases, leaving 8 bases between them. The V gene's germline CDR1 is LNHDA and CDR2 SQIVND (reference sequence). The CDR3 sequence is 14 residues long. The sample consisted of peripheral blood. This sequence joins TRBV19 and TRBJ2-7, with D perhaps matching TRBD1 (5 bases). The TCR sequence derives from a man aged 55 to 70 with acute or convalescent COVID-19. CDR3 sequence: CASSILGASYEQYF. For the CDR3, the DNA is TGTGCCAGTAGTATACTAGGGGCCTCCTACGAGCAGTACTTC.